This entry is about one T cell receptor (beta chain). The antigen is not known. The data are from a study of blood T cells in healthy people across ages. Overall study results and limits: More naive CD4+ cells and higher diversity were found in long-lived than in aged donors.

The CDR3 is made up of 15 amino acids. V was pared by 4 bases and J by 3 bases, with 4 bases of the junction left unmatched. CDR1 LGHDT and CDR2 YNNKEL come from the germline V gene (reference sequence). Next came a second PCR, run for about 7 to 11 cycles, which used a sample-barcoded 5' primer along with a J-beta primer mix. TCRdb processed the 5' RACE reads anew with MiXCR; each CDR3 protein has one entry. The sample records 850,000 to 1,300,000 distinct CDR3 sequences, under 45% being singletons. What was sequenced was blood. This chain joins TRBV3-1 and TRBJ2-7, with TRBD2 identical over 12 bases. This clonotype was sampled from an older woman in good health. CDR3 sequence (DNA): TGTGCCAGCAGCCCCGGACTAGCGGGGATCTACGAGCAGTACTTC. This encodes CASSPGLAGIYEQYF.